This T cell receptor (beta chain) comes out of a study of T cell repertoires in cytomegalovirus infection. Study in general: Alongside well-studied HLA-B-restricted CMV epitopes, recently identified HLA-C-restricted CMV epitopes were also used. An indication of both CMV infection and matching HLA type came from public TCR beta signatures. Study outcomes and limitations: HLA-C-restricted, CMV-specific TCR beta clonotypes were dominant ex vivo.

Only a few counts were recorded for this clonotype. The antigen is not known. TCRdb called the reads again in MiXCR, with one record for every CDR3 protein. The table shows some 270,000 distinct CDR3 sequences, with less than 25% occurring only once. This CDR3 region has 13 residues. Germline lookup yields CDR1 LGHDT and CDR2 YNNKEL (reference sequence). Trimming left V 3 bases short and J 8 bases short, with 12 bases between. The origin of this receptor is a human donor in good health (CMV status not recorded). Some clones in this sample may be carry-over from other donors' samples. The material sequenced was cultured PBMCs, taken from culture after CMV antigen stimulation. This chain uses TRBV3-1 with TRBJ2-3, with D uncertain. The CDR3 is CASSQEPGRTQYF. In DNA, the CDR3 is TGTGCCAGCAGCCAGGAACCAGGACGTACGCAGTATTTT.